This TCR beta chain is drawn from a study of T cell repertoires in aging, cancer and after chemotherapy. Study-wide results and limits: Compared with age-matched healthy donors, untreated hematological or solid cancer patients showed higher blood TCR clonality. In cancer patients, declining TCR diversity with age involved lost richness and lost evenness.

A mixed TRB-A/B primer pool amplified rearranged TRB by multiplex touch-down PCR. TCRdb reanalysed the multiplex PCR reads using MiXCR and keeps one entry per CDR3 protein. The table has 1,500 to 2,000 distinct CDR3 sequences, under 35% seen once. With regard to this clonotype: Its antigen is undetermined.

The template was genomic DNA from peripheral blood, not RNA. This TCR was recovered from a human donor with a solid tumor. The donor label of this sample is uncertain. Material: blood.

CDR3 in amino acids: CASSKRGTGSYNEQFF. CDR3 DNA: TGTGCCAGTAGTAAGAGGGGGACAGGCTCCTACAATGAGCAGTTCTTC. This sequence joins TRBV19 and TRBJ2-1, with 8 positions matching TRBD1. Germline loops: CDR1 LNHDA, CDR2 SQIVND (reference sequence). Trimming took 4 bases from V and 0 from J; bases not matched to a gene: 5. The CDR3 extends over 16 amino acids.